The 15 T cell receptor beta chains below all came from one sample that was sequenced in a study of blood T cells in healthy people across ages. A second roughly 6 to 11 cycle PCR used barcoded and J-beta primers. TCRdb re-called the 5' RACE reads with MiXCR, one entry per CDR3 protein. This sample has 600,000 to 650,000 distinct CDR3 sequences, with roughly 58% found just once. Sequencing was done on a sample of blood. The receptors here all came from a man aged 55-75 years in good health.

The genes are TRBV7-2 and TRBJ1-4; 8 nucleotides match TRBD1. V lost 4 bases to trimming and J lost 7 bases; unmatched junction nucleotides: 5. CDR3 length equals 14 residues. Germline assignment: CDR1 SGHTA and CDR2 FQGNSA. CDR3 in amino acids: CASSSDRGSEKLFF. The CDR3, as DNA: TGTGCCAGCAGCTCCGACAGGGGAAGTGAAAAACTGTTTTTT.

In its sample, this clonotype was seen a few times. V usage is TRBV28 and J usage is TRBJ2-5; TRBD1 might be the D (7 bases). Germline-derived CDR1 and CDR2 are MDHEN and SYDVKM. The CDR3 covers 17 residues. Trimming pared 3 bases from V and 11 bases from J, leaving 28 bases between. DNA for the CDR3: TGTGCCAGCAGTTTGGGGACTGGGCCCTACGAGGGGGCGTGGCAGTACTTC. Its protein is CASSLGTGPYEGAWQYF.

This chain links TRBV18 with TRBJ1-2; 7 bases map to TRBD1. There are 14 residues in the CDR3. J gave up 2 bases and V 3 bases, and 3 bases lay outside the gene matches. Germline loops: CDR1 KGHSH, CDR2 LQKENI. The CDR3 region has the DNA TGTGCCAGCTCACCCGACAGGGCAAACTATGGCTACACCTTC. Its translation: CASSPDRANYGYTF.

Here the CDR3 DNA reads TGTGCCAGCAGTGAACAGTGGGGGAGAGCTGGGGCCAACGTCCTGACTTTC. Protein sequence: CASSEQWGRAGANVLTF. The genes are TRBV6-1 and TRBJ2-6; D may match TRBD1 or TRBD2 (5 bases each). Germline V CDR1 and CDR2: MNHNS, SASEGT. Trimming took off 2 bases at V and 2 bases at J, with 13 bases between the two ends. CDR3 length equals 17 residues.

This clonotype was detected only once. CDR3 region: CASSPRGTAQYF. Written as DNA, the CDR3 is TGTGCCAGCAGCCCGCGTGGAACGGCCCAGTACTTC. This chain connects TRBV7-2 to TRBJ2-5; D is uncertain. V was pared by 5 bases and J by 9 bases, with 13 bases between. CDR1 is SGHTA and CDR2 is FQGNSA in the germline V gene. CDR3 length equals 12 residues.

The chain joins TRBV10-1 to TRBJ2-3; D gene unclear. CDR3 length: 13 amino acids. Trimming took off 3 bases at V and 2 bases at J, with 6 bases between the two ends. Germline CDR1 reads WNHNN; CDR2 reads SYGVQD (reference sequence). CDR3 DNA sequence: TGCGCCAGCAGTGACGCCGACACAGATACGCAGTATTTT. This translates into CASSDADTDTQYF.

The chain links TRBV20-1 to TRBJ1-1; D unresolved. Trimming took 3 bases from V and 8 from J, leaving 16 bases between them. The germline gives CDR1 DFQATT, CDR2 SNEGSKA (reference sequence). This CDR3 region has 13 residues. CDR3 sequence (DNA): TGCAGTGCTAGCCCCGTAAAACCCACCGAAGCTTTCTTT. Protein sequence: CSASPVKPTEAFF.

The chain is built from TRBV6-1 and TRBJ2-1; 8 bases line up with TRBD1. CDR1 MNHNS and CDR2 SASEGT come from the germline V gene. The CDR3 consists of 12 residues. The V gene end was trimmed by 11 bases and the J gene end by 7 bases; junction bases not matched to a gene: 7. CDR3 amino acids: CAGETGVNEQFF. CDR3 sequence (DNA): TGTGCCGGCGAGACAGGGGTGAATGAGCAGTTCTTC.

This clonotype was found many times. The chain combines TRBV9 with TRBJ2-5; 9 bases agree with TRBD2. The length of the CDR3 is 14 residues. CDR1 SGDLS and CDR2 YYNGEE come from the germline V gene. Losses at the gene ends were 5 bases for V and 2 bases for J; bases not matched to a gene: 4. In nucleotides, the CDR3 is TGTGCCAGCAGTGTCGCGGGGGGGCAAGAGACCCAGTACTTC. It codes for CASSVAGGQETQYF.

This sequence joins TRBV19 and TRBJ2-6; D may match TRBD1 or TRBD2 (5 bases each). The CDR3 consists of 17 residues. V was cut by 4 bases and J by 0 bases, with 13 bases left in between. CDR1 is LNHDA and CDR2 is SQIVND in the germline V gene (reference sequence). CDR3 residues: CASSRAGTSSGANVLTF. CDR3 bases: TGTGCCAGTAGTAGGGCAGGGACCAGCTCTGGGGCCAACGTCCTGACTTTC.

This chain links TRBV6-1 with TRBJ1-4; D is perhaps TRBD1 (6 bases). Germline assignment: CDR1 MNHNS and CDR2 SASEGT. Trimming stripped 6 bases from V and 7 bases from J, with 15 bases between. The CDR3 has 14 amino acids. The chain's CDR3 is CASSPAKGGEKLFF. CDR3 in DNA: TGTGCCAGCAGCCCCGCTAAGGGGGGTGAAAAACTGTTTTTT.

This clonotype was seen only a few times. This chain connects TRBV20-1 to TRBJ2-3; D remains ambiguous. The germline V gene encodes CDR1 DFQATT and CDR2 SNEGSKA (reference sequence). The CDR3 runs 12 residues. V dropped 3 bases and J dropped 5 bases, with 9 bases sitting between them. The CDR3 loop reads CSARHKVDTQYF. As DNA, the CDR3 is TGCAGTGCTAGGCACAAGGTAGATACGCAGTATTTT.

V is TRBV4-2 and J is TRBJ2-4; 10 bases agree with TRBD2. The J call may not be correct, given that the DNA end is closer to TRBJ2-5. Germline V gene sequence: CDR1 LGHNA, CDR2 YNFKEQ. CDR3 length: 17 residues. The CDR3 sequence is CASSPRLAGHPPETQYF. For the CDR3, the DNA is TGTGCCAGCAGCCCCCGACTAGCGGGCCACCCTCCGGAGACCCAGTACTTC.

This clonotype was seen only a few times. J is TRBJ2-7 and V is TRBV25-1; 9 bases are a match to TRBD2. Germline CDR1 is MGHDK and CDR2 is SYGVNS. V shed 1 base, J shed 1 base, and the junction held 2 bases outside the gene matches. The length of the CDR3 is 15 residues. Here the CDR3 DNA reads TGTGCCAGCAGTGAATCCCTAGCGGGGTCCTACGAGCAGTACTTC. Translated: CASSESLAGSYEQYF.

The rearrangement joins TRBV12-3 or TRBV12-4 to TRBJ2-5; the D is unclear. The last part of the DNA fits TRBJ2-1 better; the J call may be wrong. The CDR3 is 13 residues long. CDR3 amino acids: CASGKTVQETQFF. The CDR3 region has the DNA TGTGCCAGCGGCAAGACGGTTCAAGAGACCCAGTTCTTC.